These 14 T cell receptor beta chains share one sample of origin, sequenced in a study of T cell repertoires in cytomegalovirus infection. TCRdb called the reads again in MiXCR, with one record for every CDR3 protein. The data hold approximately 190,000 distinct CDR3 sequences, with roughly 27% observed a single time. Sequenced: PBMCs. The receptor set was obtained from a human donor in good health (CMV status not recorded). Some clones in this sample may be carry-over from other donors' samples.

There are a few counts of this clonotype. The chain uses TRBV27 and TRBJ2-3, with D tentatively TRBD2 (7 bases). CDR1 is MNHEY and CDR2 is SMNVEV in the germline V gene (reference sequence). Trimming took 9 bases from V and 5 from J, leaving 21 bases between them. This CDR3 spans 15 amino acids. The chain's CDR3 is CASSTRGGQRDTQYF. CDR3 bases: TGTGCCAGTTCGACTAGGGGGGGACAACGAGATACGCAGTATTTT.

The genes are TRBV18 and TRBJ1-1; no reliable D call. This CDR3 has 15 residues. Germline-derived CDR1 and CDR2 are KGHSH and LQKENI. V was pared by 2 bases and J by 4 bases, with 14 bases between. CDR3 sequence (DNA): TGTGCCAGCTCACCAAATACGGCGACGAGCACTGAAGCTTTCTTT. Its translation is CASSPNTATSTEAFF.

In this sample, this clonotype turned up many times. CDR3 residues: CASSPPSGGFGQPQHF. The CDR3 DNA sequence: TGTGCCAGCAGTCCCCCAAGTGGAGGGTTTGGTCAGCCCCAGCATTTT. The chain recombines TRBV12-3 or TRBV12-4 with TRBJ1-5, with D hard to call. Between the trimmed V and J ends, which lost 5 bases and 6 bases, there was a span of 20 bases. The CDR3 has 16 amino acids.

A few counts support this clonotype. The chain carries TRBV7-8 and TRBJ2-7; possible D gene TRBD2, 5 bases. Germline V gene data show CDR1 as SGHVS and CDR2 as FQNEAQ. V was trimmed by 0 bases and J by 0 bases, leaving 9 bases between them. There are 15 residues in the CDR3. CDR3 residues: CASSLALAGSYEQYF. CDR3 DNA: TGTGCCAGCAGCTTAGCGTTGGCGGGCTCCTACGAGCAGTACTTC.

The gene calls are TRBV6-6 and TRBJ2-7, with TRBD1 identical over 10 bases. The J segment lost 5 bases and the V segment lost 2 bases, leaving 3 bases of the junction unmatched. The CDR3 totals 14 residues. Germline V gene data show CDR1 as MNHNY and CDR2 as SVGAGI (reference sequence). The CDR3 DNA is TGTGCCAGCAGTTACGGGACAGGGGACAACGAGCAGTACTTC. Protein product: CASSYGTGDNEQYF.

This clonotype was seen ten or more times. The V gene is TRBV7-8, the J gene TRBJ1-1; D unresolved. V shed 2 bases and J shed 1 base, with 11 bases lying between them. In germline, CDR1 is SGHVS, CDR2 FQNEAQ. The CDR3 sequence is 15 residues long. CDR3 nucleotides: TGTGCCAGCAGCTTATTAGTCTCTACGAACACTGAAGCTTTCTTT. This codes for CASSLLVSTNTEAFF.

This clonotype has more than one count but fewer than ten. The V gene is TRBV6-5, the J gene TRBJ2-5, with no clear D. CDR1 is MNHEY and CDR2 is SVGAGI in the germline V gene. The CDR3 covers 12 residues. Trimming stripped 8 bases from V and 5 bases from J, with 12 bases between. As DNA, the CDR3 is TGTGCCAGCTCCAATTCACGGGAGACCCAGTACTTC. Translated: CASSNSRETQYF.

This clonotype was counted ten times or more. The chain recombines TRBV7-2 with TRBJ2-5, with D possibly matching TRBD1 (5 bases). The CDR3 runs to 14 residues. CDR1 is SGHTA and CDR2 is FQGNSA in the germline V gene. The ends were cut back, 1 base at V and 3 bases at J, with 9 bases in the middle. DNA of the CDR3: TGTGCCAGCAGCTTAGGGGCAGGGAAAGAGACCCAGTACTTC. Residues: CASSLGAGKETQYF.

This clonotype was recorded a few times. The chain joins TRBV5-4 to TRBJ1-1, with D perhaps TRBD1 (6 bases). The CDR3 spans 17 residues. Germline V lookup: CDR1 SGHNT, CDR2 YYREEE (reference sequence). V dropped 0 bases and J dropped 2 bases, with 17 bases sitting between them. The chain's CDR3 is CASSLGRTETFNTEAFF. The CDR3 nucleotides read TGTGCCAGCAGCTTGGGGAGGACAGAAACCTTTAACACTGAAGCTTTCTTT.

Concerning this clonotype: Mismatch with germline at one junction end may stem from a read error. The rearrangement joins TRBV6-2 or TRBV6-3 to TRBJ2-3, with no clear D. CDR1 and CDR2 (germline): MNHEY, SVGEGT. The CDR3 contains 11 residues. The CDR3 sequence is CASTSTDAQYF. In nucleotides, the CDR3 is TGTGCCAGCACCTCTACAGATGCGCAGTATTTT.

This clonotype was seen a few times. The V call is TRBV5-4, the J call TRBJ2-2, with a weak D call TRBD1 (6 bases). This CDR3 has 14 amino acids. Germline CDR1 SGHNT, CDR2 YYREEE (reference sequence). V lost 5 bases, J lost 1 base, and 9 bases lay in between. The CDR3 reads CASSNRENTGELFF. The CDR3 DNA reads TGTGCCAGCAGTAACAGGGAGAACACCGGGGAGCTGTTTTTT.

The gene calls are TRBV2 and TRBJ1-1, with D maybe TRBD1 (5 bases). This CDR3 has 13 amino acids. Trimming removed 4 bases at V and 5 bases at J, with 11 bases between. The germline V gene has CDR1 SNHLY and CDR2 FYNNEI. The DNA of the CDR3 is TGTGCCAGCAGTGGGGACTCGTTGACTGAAGCTTTCTTT. It translates to CASSGDSLTEAFF.

The V and J genes are TRBV5-1 and TRBJ2-3; 14 nucleotides match TRBD2. The CDR3 runs 16 residues. Trimming at V came to 3 bases and at J to 2 bases, leaving 2 bases not matched to a gene. Germline assignment: CDR1 SGHRS and CDR2 YFSETQ. CDR3 amino acids: CASSWGLAGDTDTQYF. The CDR3 nucleotides read TGCGCCAGCAGCTGGGGACTAGCGGGGGACACAGATACGCAGTATTTT.

This clonotype came up many times. The rearrangement links TRBV5-1 to TRBJ1-6, with a possible D match to TRBD1 (5 bases). There are 14 residues in the CDR3. With 3 bases removed from V and 3 bases from J, the gap between germline ends came to 7 bases. CDR1 and CDR2 from the germline V gene are SGHRS and YFSETQ. The CDR3 region has the DNA TGCGCCAGCAGCTCGGACAACTATAATTCACCCCTCCACTTT. Its protein is CASSSDNYNSPLHF. The full variable domain, with the rest looked up from reference TRBV5-1 and TRBJ1-6, is KAGVTQTPRYLIKTRGQQVTLSCSPISGHRSVSWYQQTPGQGLQFLFEYFSETQRNKGNFPGRFSGRQFSNSRSEMNVSTLELGDSALYLCASSSDNYNSPLHFGNGTRLTVT.